The source of this T cell receptor beta chain is a study of PD-1 blockade in mismatch repair-deficient tumors. Mismatch repair deficiency was confirmed in all patients, by PCR or immunohistochemistry. V dropped 3 bases and J dropped 9; count of bases not matched to a gene: 7. The V gene's germline CDR1 is GTSNPN and CDR2 SVGIG (reference sequence). The CDR3 is 15 residues long. Assay used: immunoSEQ multiplex PCR; TCRdb lists only in-frame clones, some missing. The sample gives tens of thousands of clones, roughly 88% of which show up once; about 1% is in the top ten. The source of this sequence is an adult with mismatch repair-deficient cancer. This chain uses TRBV30 with TRBJ2-1; 14 bases are shared with TRBD2. The material was PBMCs, obtained roughly nine months after starting pembrolizumab. The CDR3 sequence: CAWSQGLAGAGEQFF. The CDR3 bases are TGTGCCTGGAGCCAGGGACTAGCGGGAGCAGGTGAGCAGTTCTTC.